This T cell receptor beta chain appears in the sequencing data of a study of cytomegalovirus exposure and HLA in healthy donors (dated by TCRdb to about 2017). Concerning the study at large: An earlier analysis of around 600 of the donors reported more than 250 Gb of sequence data and more than 90 million unique TCR beta sequences from 150 million to 200 million T cells. An early release that covered fewer than 750 HLA-typed donors contained 250 to 350 gigabases of sequencing data and 75 million to 100 million unique TCR sequences. Of the approximately 400 genotyped donors, 75% to 85% were placed in the genetic ancestry cluster associated with self-reported Caucasian donors. The aim of the study was to test whether cataloging public T cell receptors could identify signatures of past pathogen exposure. Using immunosequencing, the study profiled T cell repertoires from 666 subjects and related those repertoires to cytomegalovirus serostatus. In addition to the first cohort of approximately 670 subjects, a separate validation cohort of 100 to 150 different subjects was used. To predict cytomegalovirus infection status, the study brought together high-throughput TCR immunosequencing, statistical association of individual TCRs with disease status, and machine learning. A later analysis re-examined previously published TCR beta repertoires from roughly 650 donors and added high-resolution HLA genotyping to investigate patterns of TCR occurrence. In the later analysis, no new phenotypic data were used to find candidate immune exposures; instead, reliance was placed on TCR beta sequences and their occurrence across donors. In an earlier analysis of roughly 580 of the donors, high-throughput TCR beta sequencing was used to judge whether each TCR beta V gene segment behaved as functional or pseudogenic. Donor age, sex, ethnicity and CMV serostatus were compiled alongside the repertoire data. A later genetic analysis used genome-wide SNP genotypes for about 55% of the 666 donors, treating that subset as a discovery cohort. Every repertoire in the discovery cohort had been generated on one and the same sequencing platform. Class I and class II HLA loci were covered by the typing at four-digit resolution. Typing coverage differed by locus: A, B, C, DRB1 and DQB1 were typed in about 620-630 donors, DQA1 in around 500, DPA1 in roughly 590, and DPB1 in around 440. Because of strong linkage in the cohort, roughly five DR-DQ haplotypes were treated as single units for association and clustering. On average, 235,054 unique TCR beta nucleotide sequences were sequenced per donor among some 430 genotyped donors of the cohort, with approximately 18% of those sequences being non-productive. Overall study outcomes, separate from this receptor: Correlated functional status among segregating V segments might be attributable to linkage disequilibrium, but an unknown experimental factor could not be ruled out. Immune exposure information for the cohort was limited to CMV serostatus. A later analysis reported that several top co-occurrence clusters appeared linked to parvovirus B19, influenza, CMV and Epstein-Barr virus. A later genetic analysis associated a missense DCLRE1C variant with V-gene and J-gene trimming of TCR beta chains, and an independent cohort replicated the association. While some public TCRs were present in many individuals, most TCR sequences turned up only very rarely across donors. In this cohort, only TCR beta chains were sequenced, and detectable features were limited by the absence of alpha or paired-chain data. A further reported finding was that TCR beta sequences accurately predicted the HLA-A and HLA-B alleles for most subjects in the first cohort. According to a later analysis, most CMV-associated TCR beta chains appeared to be HLA-restricted, and the HLA associations seemed to be driven largely by CMV exposure. Sequencing depth was assumed to be roughly uniform across donors in the presence/absence analyses, though that assumption may not hold. In an earlier analysis of 587 of the donors, most TCR beta V segments appeared in productive rearrangements about 87% or about 30% of the time, broadly matching IMGT annotations. Specific HLA alleles were associated with around 18,000 TCR beta sequences at a false discovery rate of 0.05 in a later analysis. In a later genetic analysis, fewer N-insertions in productive TCRs were reported among donors in an Asian-associated ancestry cluster than the approximately 710-donor mean. Compared with equally common non-associated chains, HLA-associated TCR beta chains in a later analysis were more clonally expanded and had lower generation probabilities. Assigning TCR associations to individual alleles was difficult when HLA alleles, especially DR and DQ, strongly co-occurred. Because HLA typing was unavailable for some donors at each locus, only the typed subset was used in association tests. The classifier was reported to diagnose cytomegalovirus status with high specificity and sensitivity in both the original and validation cohorts. A total of 150 to 200 TCR beta chains were listed by the study as associated with cytomegalovirus. A group of highly shared sequence variants was considered likely to be a technical artifact of the sequencing pipeline. In vitro tests confirmed that a few of the cytomegalovirus-associated TCR beta chains recognize cytomegalovirus antigens. Roughly 15 rarely observed V segments, including chromosome 9 orphons, were excluded from the earlier analysis of some 590 of the donors because counts were too low. According to the authors, the approach could potentially be generalized to other disease states and immunological phenotypes. According to a later analysis, TCR association rates differed among HLA loci, with DRB1 alleles showing the most associated TCRs and HLA-C alleles showing the fewest.

Libraries were prepared through the immunoSEQ multiplex PCR assay. A mixture of 60 forward primers for TCR Vbeta segments and 13 reverse primers for TCR Jbeta segments was used in the multiplex PCR. The CDR3 region of rearranged TCR beta genes was amplified from genomic DNA with a multiplex PCR assay. The Illumina HiSeq System was used to sequence the amplified TCR beta libraries as 87-base-pair reads. From the authors' description of their analysis: A later analysis tallied around 82 million unique TCR beta chains across the 666 repertoires, and about 10 million of those chains were shared by two or more donors. A nearest-neighbor algorithm error-corrected the raw reads and collapsed the reads into unique sequences, merging closely related sequences to remove PCR and sequencing errors. V, D and J gene segments were assigned by aligning CDR3 sequences to IMGT reference sequences. Each retained sequence needed at least a six-nucleotide match to both a V gene segment and a J gene segment. A rearrangement counted as productive if the CDR3 had no stop codons and remained in frame with V and J, and every other rearrangement counted as non-productive. CDR3 was defined according to IMGT convention as the region running from the second conserved V-encoded cysteine to the conserved J-encoded phenylalanine. In an earlier analysis of more than 550 of the donors, sequences lacking an unambiguous match to a single V gene segment were excluded. An earlier analysis of roughly 590 of the donors called V segments functional above 56.7% productive rearrangements and segregating when the between-donor standard deviation exceeded 5%. A statistical classification framework was developed to diagnose cytomegalovirus status using the catalog of TCR beta chain sequences. In a later analysis, V and J genes were assigned by comparing TCR nucleotide sequences against IMGT/GENE-DB human TR gene sequences. In a later analysis, CDR3 sequences and most-parsimonious VDJ recombination scenarios were assigned using the TCRdist pipeline. A later analysis defined each TCR beta chain by its CDR3 amino acid sequence plus V-gene family, and excluded reads lacking a unique V-gene family. In a later analysis, several hundred highly shared, low-generation-probability nucleotide sequences were removed to address suspected cross-contamination and a sequencing artifact. In a later analysis, a clonal expansion index for each public chain was calculated from normalized within-repertoire ranks of inferred template counts. A later analysis computed generation probabilities with a VDJ recombination model fitted to out-of-frame rearrangements, and checked the results against IGoR. In a later analysis, hypergeometric tests were used to score TCR-TCR, TCR-HLA and TCR-CMV co-occurrence, with a repertoire-size bias correction applied to TCR pairs. To estimate false discovery rates, a later analysis permuted the HLA or CMV assignments 20 times. In a later analysis, co-occurring TCRs were grouped with DBSCAN, and TCRdist sequence similarity was added when clustering was performed within HLA-allele-positive subsets. Repertoires with fewer than 30,000 or more than 120,000 public chains, plus five repertoires with anomalous nucleotide sharing, were excluded from co-occurrence clustering. Not all clones reach the TCRdb copy of this immuneACCESS table, which keeps in-frame sequences only. Checked studies attribute under half of the gap to unresolved V genes and leave the rest unexplained. The DNA gave D and trimming, while V, J and clone size come from that table. This sample holds around 160,000 clones; about four fifths were observed only once. The ten largest clones represent about 7.9% of the sample.

Regarding this clone: Its antigen is unknown. No base-level quality is on record; no much larger clone is a single base apart.

The cohort was made up of 500 to 800 healthy bone marrow donors. Cohort members were all nominally healthy when sampled, although unrecorded immune exposures were likely present. The donor tested CMV seropositive, placing the donor among the 290 or so seropositive members of the cohort. Each donor provided a peripheral blood sample, and peripheral blood mononuclear cells were used for TCR beta sequencing. The Qiagen DNeasy Blood Extraction Kit was used to extract genomic DNA from the blood cell samples. This TCR was recovered from a male donor in good health and CMV-seropositive. The sample comprised PBMCs.

The CDR3 region has the sequence CASSLVGTGYYEQYF. The nucleotide sequence is given as TGTGCCAGCAGCTTAGTAGGGACAGGGTACTACGAGCAGTACTTC. The chain uses TRBV11-2 and TRBJ2-7, with 9 bases in between that match TRBD1. From a lookup of the germline V gene, CDR1 and CDR2 are SGHAT and FQNNGV. The CDR3 measures 15 amino acids from cysteine to phenylalanine. CDR3 DNA is the only sequence kept; it has 45 bases, read in frame from the first base. Relative to germline, V is missing 1 base and J is missing 3 bases, with 4 bases of the junction outside any gene match.